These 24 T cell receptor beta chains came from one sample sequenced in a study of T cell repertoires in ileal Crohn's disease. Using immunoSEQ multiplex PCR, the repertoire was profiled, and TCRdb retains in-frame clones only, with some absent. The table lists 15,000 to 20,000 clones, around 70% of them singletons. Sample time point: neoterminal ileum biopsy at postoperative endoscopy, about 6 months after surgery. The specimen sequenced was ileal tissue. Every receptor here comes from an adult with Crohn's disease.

The CDR3 DNA reads TGTGCCAGCAGGAGGGAAACAGCCTCCTACGAGCAGTACTTC. Translating it yields CASRRETASYEQYF. The chain combines TRBV6-5 with TRBJ2-5; D is possibly TRBD2 (5 bases). With the DNA end fitting TRBJ2-7 better, the J assignment may be wrong. Germline V gene lookup returns CDR1 MNHEY and CDR2 SVGAGI. This CDR3 has 14 amino acids.

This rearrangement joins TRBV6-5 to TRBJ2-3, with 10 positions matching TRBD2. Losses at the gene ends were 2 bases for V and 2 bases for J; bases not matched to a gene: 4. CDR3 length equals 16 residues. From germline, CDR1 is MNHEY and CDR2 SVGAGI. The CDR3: CASSYDSGGITDTQYF. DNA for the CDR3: TGTGCCAGCAGTTACGATAGCGGGGGGATCACAGATACGCAGTATTTT.

The CDR3 is CSVEGIAGKAPYEQYF. CDR3 nucleotide sequence: TGCAGCGTTGAAGGGATAGCGGGGAAGGCCCCCTACGAGCAGTACTTC. The J gene is TRBJ2-7, the V gene TRBV29-1; 8 bases line up with TRBD2. Germline CDR1 is SQVTM and CDR2 is ANQGSEA. This CDR3 region has 16 residues. Losses at the gene ends were 1 base for V and 2 bases for J; bases not matched to a gene: 10.

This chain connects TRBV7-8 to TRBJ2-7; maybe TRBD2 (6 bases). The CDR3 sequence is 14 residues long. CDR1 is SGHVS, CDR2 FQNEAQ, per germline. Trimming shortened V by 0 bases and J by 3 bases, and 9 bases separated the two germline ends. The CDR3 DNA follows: TGTGCCAGCAGCTTAGCGGCGGGATACTACGAGCAGTACTTC. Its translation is CASSLAAGYYEQYF.

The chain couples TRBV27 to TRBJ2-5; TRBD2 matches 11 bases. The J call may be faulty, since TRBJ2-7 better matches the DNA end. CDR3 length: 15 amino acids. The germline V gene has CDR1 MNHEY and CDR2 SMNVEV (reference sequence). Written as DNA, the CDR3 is TGTGCCAGCAGTTTCGAATTAGCGGGAGGGCTCGAGCAGTACTTC. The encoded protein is CASSFELAGGLEQYF.

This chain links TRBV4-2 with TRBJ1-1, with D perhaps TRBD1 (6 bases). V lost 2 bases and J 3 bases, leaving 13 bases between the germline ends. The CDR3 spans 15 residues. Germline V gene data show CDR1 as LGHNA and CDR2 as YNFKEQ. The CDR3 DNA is TGTGCCAGCAGCCAACCTACTGGGACACACACTGAAGCTTTCTTT. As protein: CASSQPTGTHTEAFF.

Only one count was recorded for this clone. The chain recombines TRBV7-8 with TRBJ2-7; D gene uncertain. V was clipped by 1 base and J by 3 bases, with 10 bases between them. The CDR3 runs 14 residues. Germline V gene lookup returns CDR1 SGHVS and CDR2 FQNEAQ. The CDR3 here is CASSLEATDYEQYF. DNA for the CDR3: TGTGCCAGCAGCTTAGAGGCCACAGACTACGAGCAGTACTTC.

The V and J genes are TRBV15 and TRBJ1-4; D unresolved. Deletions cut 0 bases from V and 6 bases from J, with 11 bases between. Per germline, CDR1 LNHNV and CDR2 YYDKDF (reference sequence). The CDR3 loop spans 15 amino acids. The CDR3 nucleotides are TGTGCCACCAGCAGAGATCATCCGAGGGATGAAAAACTGTTTTTT. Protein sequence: CATSRDHPRDEKLFF. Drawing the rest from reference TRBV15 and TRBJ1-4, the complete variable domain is DAMVIQNPRYQVTQFGKPVTLSCSQTLNHNVMYWYQQKSSQAPKLLFHYYDKDFNNEADTPDNFQSRRPNTSFCFLDIRSPGLGDTAMYLCATSRDHPRDEKLFFGSGTQLSVL.

CDR3 in amino acids: CATSRDRANYGYTF. As DNA, the CDR3 is TGTGCCACCAGCAGAGATCGCGCAAACTATGGCTACACCTTC. The chain links TRBV15 to TRBJ1-2; D unclear. The CDR3 is 14 residues long. Germline V gene sequence: CDR1 LNHNV, CDR2 YYDKDF (reference sequence). The V end lost 0 bases, the J end lost 2 bases, and 7 bases lay between the germline ends.

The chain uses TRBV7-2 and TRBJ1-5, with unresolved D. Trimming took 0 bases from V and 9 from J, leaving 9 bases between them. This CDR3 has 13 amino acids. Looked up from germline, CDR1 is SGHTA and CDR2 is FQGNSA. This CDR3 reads CASSLASGSPQHF. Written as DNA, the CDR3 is TGTGCCAGCAGCTTAGCCTCCGGGTCGCCCCAGCATTTT.

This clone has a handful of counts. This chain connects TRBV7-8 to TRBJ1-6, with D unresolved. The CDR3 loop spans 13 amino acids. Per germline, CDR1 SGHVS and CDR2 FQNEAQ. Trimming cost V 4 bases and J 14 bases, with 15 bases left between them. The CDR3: CASSSGRSAALHF. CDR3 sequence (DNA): TGTGCCAGCAGCTCTGGGCGCTCCGCTGCCCTCCACTTT. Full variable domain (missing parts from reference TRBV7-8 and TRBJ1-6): GAGVSQSPRYKVAKRGQDVALRCDPISGHVSLFWYQQALGQGPEFLTYFQNEAQLDKSGLPSDRFFAERPEGSVSTLKIQRTQQEDSAVYLCASSSGRSAALHFGNGTRLTVT.

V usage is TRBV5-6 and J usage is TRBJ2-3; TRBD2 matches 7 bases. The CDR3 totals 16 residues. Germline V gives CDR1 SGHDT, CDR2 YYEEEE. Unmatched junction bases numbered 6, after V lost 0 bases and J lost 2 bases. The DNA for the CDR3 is TGTGCCAGCAGCTTGGGAGGGAGGGGATACACAGATACGCAGTATTTT. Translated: CASSLGGRGYTDTQYF.

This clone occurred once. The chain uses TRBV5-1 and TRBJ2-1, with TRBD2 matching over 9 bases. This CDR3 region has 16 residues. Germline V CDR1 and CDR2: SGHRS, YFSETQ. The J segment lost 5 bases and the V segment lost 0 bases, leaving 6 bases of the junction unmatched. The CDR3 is CASSLVAGGAHNEQFF. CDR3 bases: TGCGCCAGCAGCTTGGTTGCGGGAGGGGCGCACAATGAGCAGTTCTTC.

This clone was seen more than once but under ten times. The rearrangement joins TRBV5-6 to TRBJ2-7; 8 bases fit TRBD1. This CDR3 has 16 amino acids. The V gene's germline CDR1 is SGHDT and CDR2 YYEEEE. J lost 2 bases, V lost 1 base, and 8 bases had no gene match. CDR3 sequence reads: CASSLRQGAPPYEQYF. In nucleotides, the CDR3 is TGTGCCAGCAGCTTGCGGCAGGGGGCCCCCCCCTACGAGCAGTACTTC.

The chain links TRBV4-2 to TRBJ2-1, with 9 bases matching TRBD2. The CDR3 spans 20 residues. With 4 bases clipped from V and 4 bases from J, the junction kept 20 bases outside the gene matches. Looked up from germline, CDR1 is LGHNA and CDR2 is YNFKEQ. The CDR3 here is CASSPHERREGLGTYNEQFF. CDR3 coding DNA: TGTGCCAGCAGCCCCCACGAGAGGCGGGAGGGACTGGGAACTTACAATGAGCAGTTCTTC.

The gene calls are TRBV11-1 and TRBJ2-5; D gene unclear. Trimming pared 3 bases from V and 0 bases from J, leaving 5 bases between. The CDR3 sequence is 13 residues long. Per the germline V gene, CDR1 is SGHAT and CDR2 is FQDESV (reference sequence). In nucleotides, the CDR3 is TGTGCCAGCAGCTTCGCAGACCAAGAGACCCAGTACTTC. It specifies CASSFADQETQYF.

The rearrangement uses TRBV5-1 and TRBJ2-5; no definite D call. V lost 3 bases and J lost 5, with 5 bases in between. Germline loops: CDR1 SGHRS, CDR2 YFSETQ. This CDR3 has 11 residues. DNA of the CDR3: TGCGCCAGCAGCTCTTTGGAGACCCAGTACTTC. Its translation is CASSSLETQYF.

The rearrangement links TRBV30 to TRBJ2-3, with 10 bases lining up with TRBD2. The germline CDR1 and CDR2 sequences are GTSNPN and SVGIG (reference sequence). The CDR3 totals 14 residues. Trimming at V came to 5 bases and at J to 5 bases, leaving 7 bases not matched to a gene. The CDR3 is CAWRQRGGIDTQYF. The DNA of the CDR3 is TGTGCCTGGCGACAGCGGGGGGGCATAGATACGCAGTATTTT.

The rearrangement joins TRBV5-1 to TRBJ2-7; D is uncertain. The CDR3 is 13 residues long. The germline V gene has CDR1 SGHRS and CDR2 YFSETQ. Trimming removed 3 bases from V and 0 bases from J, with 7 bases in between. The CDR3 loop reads CASSSRLSYEQYF. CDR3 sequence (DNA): TGCGCCAGCAGCTCCAGGCTCTCCTACGAGCAGTACTTC. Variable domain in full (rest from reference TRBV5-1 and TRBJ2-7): KAGVTQTPRYLIKTRGQQVTLSCSPISGHRSVSWYQQTPGQGLQFLFEYFSETQRNKGNFPGRFSGRQFSNSRSEMNVSTLELGDSALYLCASSSRLSYEQYFGPGTRLTVT.

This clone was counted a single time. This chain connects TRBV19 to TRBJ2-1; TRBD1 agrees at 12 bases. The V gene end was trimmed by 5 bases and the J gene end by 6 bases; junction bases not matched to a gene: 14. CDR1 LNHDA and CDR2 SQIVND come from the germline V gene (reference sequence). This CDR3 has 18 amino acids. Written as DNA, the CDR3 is TGTGCCAGTAGTTTTGGACGGACGGGACAGGGGGCGTTCAATGAGCAGTTCTTC. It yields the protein CASSFGRTGQGAFNEQFF.

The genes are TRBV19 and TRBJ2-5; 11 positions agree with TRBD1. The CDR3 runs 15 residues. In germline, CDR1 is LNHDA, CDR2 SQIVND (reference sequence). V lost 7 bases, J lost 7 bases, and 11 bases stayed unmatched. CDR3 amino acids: CASNPGTGGAGTQYF. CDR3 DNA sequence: TGTGCCAGTAACCCCGGGACAGGGGGAGCAGGGACCCAGTACTTC.

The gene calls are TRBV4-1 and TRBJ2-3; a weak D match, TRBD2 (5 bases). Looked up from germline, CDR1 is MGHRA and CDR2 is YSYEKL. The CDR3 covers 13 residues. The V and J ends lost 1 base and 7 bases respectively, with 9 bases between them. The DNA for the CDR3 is TGCGCCAGCAGCCAAGGAACGGGGAATACGCAGTATTTT. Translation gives CASSQGTGNTQYF.

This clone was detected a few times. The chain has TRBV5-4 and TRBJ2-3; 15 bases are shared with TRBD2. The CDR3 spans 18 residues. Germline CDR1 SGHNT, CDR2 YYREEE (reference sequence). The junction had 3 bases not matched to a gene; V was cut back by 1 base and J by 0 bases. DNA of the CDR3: TGTGCCAGCAGCTTGCCGGGACTAGCGGGGGGCAGCACAGATACGCAGTATTTT. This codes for CASSLPGLAGGSTDTQYF.

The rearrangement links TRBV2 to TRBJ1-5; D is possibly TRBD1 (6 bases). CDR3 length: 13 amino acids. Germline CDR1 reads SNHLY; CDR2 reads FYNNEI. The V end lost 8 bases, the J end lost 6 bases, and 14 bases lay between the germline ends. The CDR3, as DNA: TGTGCCAGCCAGGGGAGTTGGTTTCAGCCCCAGCATTTT. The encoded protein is CASQGSWFQPQHF.